These T cell receptor beta chains were read from a single sample in a study of T cell responses to AZD1222 COVID-19 vaccine. This table comes from immunoSEQ multiplex PCR, and its TCRdb copy is limited to in-frame clones, with some not included. The profile shows about 160,000 clones, 90% to 95% of them singletons. The specimen comprised peripheral blood, sampled on day 0 of MenACWY control vaccination. These TCRs come from an adult in good health. CDR3s include the opening cysteine and the closing phenylalanine or tryptophan. The D gene is left open where the match is weak. Rows give clone size only sometimes, using once, few, many, or a class for an expanded clone.

V,D,size,J,CDR3,DNA
TRBV1,NA,NA,TRBJ2-2,CTSSQDPGPANTGELFF,TGCACCAGCAGCCAAGATCCAGGTCCCGCGAACACCGGGGAGCTGTTTTTT
TRBV9,TRBD1,NA,TRBJ1-2,CASSETGGARGYTF,TGTGCCAGCAGCGAAACAGGGGGCGCGAGGGGCTACACCTTC
TRBV5-1,NA,NA,TRBJ1-5,CASSSGWGLGQPQHF,TGCGCCAGCAGCTCGGGTTGGGGTCTCGGTCAGCCCCAGCATTTT
TRBV13,NA,NA,TRBJ1-5,CASSLGGRAGSNQPQHF,TGTGCCAGCAGCTTAGGGGGTAGGGCGGGGAGCAATCAGCCCCAGCATTTT
TRBV28,NA,NA,TRBJ2-4,CASTDYPKNIQYF,TGTGCCAGCACCGACTACCCCAAAAACATTCAGTACTTC
TRBV7-9,TRBD2,once,TRBJ2-1,CASSLGLAGTYNEQFF,TGTGCCAGCAGCTTAGGGCTAGCGGGGACCTACAATGAGCAGTTCTTC
TRBV11-2,NA,NA,TRBJ1-1,CASSLNRVSTEAFF,TGTGCCAGCAGCTTAAACAGGGTGAGCACTGAAGCTTTCTTT
TRBV24-1,TRBD2,NA,TRBJ2-1,CATSAGLANEQFF,TGTGCCACCAGTGCGGGACTAGCCAATGAGCAGTTCTTC
TRBV21-1,NA,NA,TRBJ1-1,CAGYSGTEAFF,TGTGCCGGATACAGTGGGACTGAAGCTTTCTTT
TRBV5-1,TRBD2,NA,TRBJ2-1,CASSLRTGTSVNNEQFF,TGCGCCAGCAGCTTGAGGACCGGGACTAGCGTCAACAATGAGCAGTTCTTC
TRBV4-2,NA,NA,TRBJ2-7,CASSPSALVGAGEQYF,TGTGCCAGCAGCCCAAGTGCCCTAGTTGGGGCCGGCGAGCAGTACTTC
TRBV12-3/TRBV12-4,NA,NA,TRBJ1-1,CASSIGGQREAFF,TGTGCCAGCAGCATTGGGGGGCAGCGCGAAGCTTTCTTT
TRBV6-5,TRBD1,NA,TRBJ2-7,CASSSTGGAYEQYF,TGTGCCAGCAGCTCGACAGGGGGCGCATACGAGCAGTACTTC
TRBV25-1,NA,NA,TRBJ1-1,CASSPGSWGFGAFF,TGTGCCAGCAGTCCGGGATCATGGGGTTTTGGAGCTTTCTTT
TRBV13,NA,NA,TRBJ2-5,CASSFGWNGETQYF,TGTGCCAGCAGCTTCGGGTGGAACGGGGAGACCCAGTACTTC
TRBV7-9,NA,NA,TRBJ1-2,CASSSTSQEGIYGYTF,TGTGCCAGCAGCTCAACCTCCCAGGAGGGCATCTATGGCTACACCTTC
TRBV4-2,NA,once,TRBJ2-7,CASSQEGDEQYF,TGTGCCAGCAGCCAAGAGGGTGACGAGCAGTACTTC
TRBV5-8,NA,NA,TRBJ2-1,CASRSGRAAKVYEQFF,TGTGCCAGCAGGAGCGGACGGGCGGCCAAAGTCTATGAGCAGTTCTTC
TRBV28,NA,once,TRBJ1-4,CASSFPQANEKLFF,TGTGCCAGCAGTTTCCCACAGGCGAATGAAAAACTGTTTTTT
TRBV7-8,NA,NA,TRBJ2-3,CASSTGWAGPDTQYF,TGTGCCAGCAGCACAGGGTGGGCAGGGCCTGATACGCAGTATTTT
TRBV2,NA,NA,TRBJ2-7,CATKSQVLTSYEQYF,TGTGCCACCAAGTCCCAGGTTTTGACAAGCTACGAGCAGTACTTC
TRBV14,TRBD2,NA,TRBJ2-1,CASSPRLAGLSEQFF,TGTGCCAGCAGCCCCCGACTAGCGGGACTTAGTGAGCAGTTCTTC
TRBV14,TRBD1,once,TRBJ2-7,CASSDRALGDEQYF,TGTGCCAGCAGTGACAGGGCCTTGGGGGACGAGCAGTACTTC
TRBV2,NA,NA,TRBJ1-6,CASSAGYNSPLHF,TGTGCCAGCAGCGCAGGCTATAATTCACCCCTCCACTTT
TRBV5-4,NA,NA,TRBJ2-7,CASARSGAYEQYF,TGTGCCAGCGCAAGGAGTGGGGCCTACGAGCAGTACTTC
TRBV5-5,NA,NA,TRBJ1-3,CASSLDPGTGNTIYF,TGTGCCAGCAGCTTGGACCCGGGGACTGGAAACACCATATATTTT
TRBV11-2,NA,NA,TRBJ1-5,CASSLQGYSNQPQHF,TGTGCCAGCAGCCTACAGGGATATAGCAATCAGCCCCAGCATTTT
TRBV6-1,NA,NA,TRBJ1-4,CASSEALRERNEKLFF,TGTGCCAGCAGTGAAGCGCTCAGGGAAAGAAATGAAAAACTGTTTTTT
TRBV19,NA,once,TRBJ1-5,CASSIDLGSGNQPQHF,TGTGCCAGTAGTATAGACCTTGGAAGTGGTAATCAGCCCCAGCATTTT
TRBV27,NA,NA,TRBJ2-1,CASSWAGLAGNEQFF,TGTGCCAGCAGTTGGGCGGGCCTAGCTGGCAATGAGCAGTTCTTC
TRBV6-5,TRBD1,NA,TRBJ2-5,CASSPGTGEETQYF,TGTGCCAGCAGTCCCGGGACAGGGGAAGAGACCCAGTACTTC
TRBV19,NA,NA,TRBJ1-4,CASSMTRGEKLFF,TGTGCCAGTAGTATGACCCGGGGTGAAAAACTGTTTTTT
TRBV2,NA,NA,TRBJ1-3,CASVIFSGNTIYF,TGTGCCAGCGTAATCTTCTCTGGAAACACCATATATTTT
TRBV6-5,TRBD1,once,TRBJ1-1,CASGQGGNTEAFF,TGTGCCAGCGGACAGGGTGGGAACACTGAAGCTTTCTTT
TRBV7-2,NA,NA,TRBJ1-2,CASSSIGGSYGYTF,TGTGCCAGCAGCTCCATTGGCGGGTCTTATGGCTACACCTTC
TRBV27,NA,NA,TRBJ2-7,CASSVGYEQYF,TGTGCCAGCAGCGTGGGCTACGAGCAGTACTTC
TRBV6-4,TRBD1,NA,TRBJ2-3,CASSRDRVPGDTQYF,TGTGCCAGCAGTAGGGACAGGGTTCCCGGAGATACGCAGTATTTT
TRBV4-1,TRBD1,NA,TRBJ1-2,CASSQRQGGYYGYTF,TGCGCCAGCAGCCAGAGACAGGGGGGTTACTATGGCTACACCTTC
TRBV2,NA,NA,TRBJ2-1,CASRPDSSYNEQFF,TGTGCCAGCAGACCGGACAGCTCCTACAATGAGCAGTTCTTC
TRBV2,NA,NA,TRBJ2-1,CASQQLSYNEQFF,TGTGCCAGCCAGCAGCTCTCCTACAATGAGCAGTTCTTC
TRBV4-1,NA,NA,TRBJ1-5,CASSQDLGYSNQPQHF,TGCGCCAGCAGCCAAGATCTAGGATATAGCAATCAGCCCCAGCATTTT
TRBV7-9,NA,NA,TRBJ2-1,CASSPINEQFF,TGTGCCAGCAGCCCGATTAATGAGCAGTTCTTC
TRBV6-5,NA,NA,TRBJ1-4,CASSYRQAPEKLFF,TGTGCCAGCAGTTACCGCCAAGCCCCTGAAAAACTGTTTTTT
TRBV7-2,NA,NA,TRBJ1-5,CASSLGAPQPQHF,TGTGCCAGCAGCTTAGGGGCCCCCCAGCCCCAGCATTTT
TRBV28,TRBD1,once,TRBJ1-5,CAITPTGGSYQPQHF,TGTGCCATCACACCGACAGGGGGGTCCTATCAGCCCCAGCATTTT
TRBV19,NA,NA,TRBJ1-6,CASSAARGNSPLHF,TGTGCCAGTAGTGCGGCGAGGGGGAATTCACCCCTCCACTTT
TRBV7-3,NA,NA,TRBJ1-1,CASSAPGLKAFF,TGTGCCAGCAGTGCCCCGGGGTTGAAAGCTTTCTTT
TRBV30,TRBD2,NA,TRBJ2-2,CAWSVLGAGTNTGELFF,TGTGCCTGGAGTGTACTAGGAGCGGGAACGAACACCGGGGAGCTGTTTTTT
TRBV6-5,TRBD1,NA,TRBJ1-1,CASSYRTTGGGTEAFF,TGTGCCAGCAGTTACCGAACGACAGGGGGTGGCACTGAAGCTTTCTTT
TRBV5-3,NA,NA,TRBJ1-2,CATEKQSEDGYTF,TGTGCCACCGAGAAACAATCCGAGGATGGCTACACCTTC
TRBV28,NA,NA,TRBJ1-1,CASSFHEGLGTEAFF,TGTGCCAGCAGTTTCCACGAGGGGCTGGGTACTGAAGCTTTCTTT
TRBV19,TRBD1,NA,TRBJ2-3,CASNSGGPDTQYF,TGTGCCAGTAATTCAGGGGGTCCAGATACGCAGTATTTT
TRBV7-3,TRBD2,once,TRBJ2-1,CASSLSGRGNEQFF,TGTGCCAGCAGCTTAAGCGGGAGAGGTAATGAGCAGTTCTTC